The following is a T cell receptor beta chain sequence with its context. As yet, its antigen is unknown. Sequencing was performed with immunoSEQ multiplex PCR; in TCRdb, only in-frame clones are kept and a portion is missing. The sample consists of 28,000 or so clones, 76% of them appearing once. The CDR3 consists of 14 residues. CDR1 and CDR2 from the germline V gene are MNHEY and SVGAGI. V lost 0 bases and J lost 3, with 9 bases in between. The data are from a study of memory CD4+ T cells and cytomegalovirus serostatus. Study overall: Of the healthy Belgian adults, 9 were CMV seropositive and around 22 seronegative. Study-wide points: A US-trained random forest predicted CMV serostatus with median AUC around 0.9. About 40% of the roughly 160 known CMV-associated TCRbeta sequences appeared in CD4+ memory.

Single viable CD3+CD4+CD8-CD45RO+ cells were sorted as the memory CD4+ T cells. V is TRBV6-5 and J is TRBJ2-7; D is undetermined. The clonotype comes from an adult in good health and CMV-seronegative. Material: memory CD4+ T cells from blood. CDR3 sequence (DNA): TGTGCCAGCAGTTACTCGGTTGTGGGCTACGAGCAGTACTTC. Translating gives CASSYSVVGYEQYF.